This is a list of T cell receptor beta chains from one sample in a study of blood T cells in healthy people across ages. TCRdb processed the 5' RACE reads anew with MiXCR; each CDR3 protein has one entry. Here the sample spans about 1,800,000 distinct CDR3 sequences, approximately 28% being singletons. Specimen: blood. These receptors all come from a woman in her twenties or thirties in good health. Both conserved end residues are part of each CDR3. A D gene is named only where the DNA matches it firmly. The size entry is marked missing in some rows and otherwise reads once, few, many or a size class.

size	V	D	length	J	CDR3	DNA
few	TRBV28	-	12	TRBJ2-1	CASIRTVGEQFF	TGTGCCAGCATAAGGACAGTAGGGGAGCAGTTCTTC
few	TRBV7-3	TRBD1	14	TRBJ2-7	CASSLGDRVAEQYF	TGTGCCAGCAGCTTAGGGGACAGGGTGGCCGAGCAGTACTTC
-	TRBV4-3	-	13	TRBJ2-3	CAGSRDLSDTQYF	TGCGCCGGCAGCCGGGACTTGTCGGATACGCAGTATTTT
-	TRBV5-1	TRBD2	17	TRBJ2-1	CASSFGISGSPYNEQFF	TGCGCCAGCTCATTCGGGATTAGCGGGAGCCCCTACAATGAGCAGTTCTTC
many	TRBV6-6	TRBD2	14	TRBJ2-3	CASERGGSTDTQYF	TGTGCCAGCGAGCGGGGGGGGAGCACAGATACGCAGTATTTT
-	TRBV5-1	-	15	TRBJ1-1	CASREQGGSGTEAFF	TGCGCCAGCAGGGAACAGGGAGGGTCGGGGACTGAAGCTTTCTTT
many	TRBV6-5	TRBD1	15	TRBJ2-7	CASSKSGTGFYEQYF	TGTGCCAGCAGCAAATCCGGGACAGGGTTCTACGAGCAGTACTTC
-	TRBV18	TRBD1	18	TRBJ2-1	CASSSILTGGGYNNEQFF	TGTGCCAGCTCATCGATATTGACAGGGGGTGGATACAACAATGAGCAGTTCTTC
few	TRBV7-6	TRBD2	18	TRBJ2-1	CASSSGTSGRAIDNEQFF	TGTGCCAGCAGCTCCGGGACTAGCGGGAGAGCCATCGATAATGAGCAGTTCTTC
-	TRBV12-5	-	15	TRBJ2-1	CASGLVRASTNEQFF	TGTGCTAGTGGTTTGGTGAGAGCTAGCACCAATGAGCAGTTCTTC
many	TRBV7-2	TRBD1	15	TRBJ1-5	CASSLDRGRNQPQHF	TGTGCCAGCAGCTTAGACAGGGGGCGCAATCAGCCCCAGCATTTT
-	TRBV20-1	-	14	TRBJ1-1	CSARVPGTPPEAFF	TGCAGTGCTAGGGTTCCAGGGACCCCTCCGGAAGCTTTCTTT
many	TRBV7-2	-	14	TRBJ1-1	CASSFGVQNTEAFF	TGTGCCAGCAGCTTCGGGGTCCAAAACACTGAAGCTTTCTTT
few	TRBV20-1	-	13	TRBJ1-2	CSATGGTDYGYTF	TGCAGTGCTACCGGAGGGACCGACTATGGCTACACCTTC
-	TRBV7-2	-	12	TRBJ2-1	CASSNKGIEQFF	TGTGCCAGCAGCAACAAGGGTATTGAGCAGTTCTTC
few	TRBV5-1	-	16	TRBJ2-1	CASRTGFRDSYNEQFF	TGCGCCAGCCGAACAGGATTCAGAGATTCCTACAATGAGCAGTTCTTC
-	TRBV24-1	-	16	TRBJ2-3	CATSDFKRGRTDTQYF	TGTGCCACCAGTGATTTTAAGAGGGGGAGGACAGATACGCAGTATTTT
-	TRBV7-9	-	17	TRBJ2-3	CASSPIVGGLGTDTQYF	TGTGCCAGCAGCCCAATTGTCGGGGGCCTTGGTACAGATACGCAGTATTTT
-	TRBV27	TRBD1	16	TRBJ1-2	CASSDRARGRNYGYTF	TGTGCCAGCAGTGACAGGGCGCGCGGGCGGAACTATGGCTACACCTTC
many	TRBV29-1	-	13	TRBJ2-3	CSAPAFSTDTQYF	TGCAGCGCCCCCGCCTTTAGCACAGATACGCAGTATTTT
few	TRBV14	-	15	TRBJ2-3	CASSQAAEGGDTQYF	TGTGCCAGCAGCCAAGCCGCTGAAGGGGGAGATACGCAGTATTTT
-	TRBV2	TRBD2	16	TRBJ2-4	CASSGTSGLAKNIQYF	TGTGCCAGCAGTGGGACTAGCGGGCTAGCCAAAAACATTCAGTACTTC
few	TRBV20-1	-	12	TRBJ2-1	CSARVTVSEQFF	TGCAGTGCTAGAGTTACGGTCAGTGAGCAGTTCTTC
many	TRBV7-9	-	12	TRBJ2-4	CASSSPADFQYF	TGTGCCAGCAGCTCGCCGGCAGATTTTCAGTACTTC
few	TRBV20-1	-	15	TRBJ2-6	CSARPGTEGANVLTF	TGCAGTGCTCGCCCCGGCACAGAGGGGGCCAACGTCCTGACTTTC
few	TRBV13	-	14	TRBJ1-1	CASSLPRQNTEAFF	TGTGCCAGCAGCTTACCCAGACAGAACACTGAAGCTTTCTTT
-	TRBV5-1	-	13	TRBJ2-3	CASFFRQGGTQYF	TGCGCCAGCTTTTTTCGACAGGGAGGTACGCAGTATTTT
-	TRBV5-1	TRBD2	14	TRBJ2-7	CASSREEPPREQYF	TGCGCCAGCAGCCGGGAGGAGCCTCCTAGAGAGCAGTACTTC
-	TRBV10-3	-	13	TRBJ2-3	CAIRGDSTDTQYF	TGTGCCATCAGGGGGGACAGCACAGATACGCAGTATTTT
many	TRBV27	TRBD2	18	TRBJ2-7	CASSLHRTSGVGSYEQYF	TGTGCCAGCAGTTTACATCGGACTAGCGGGGTTGGCTCCTACGAGCAGTACTTC
-	TRBV18	-	13	TRBJ1-2	CASSRAEHYGYTF	TGTGCCAGCTCACGGGCGGAGCACTATGGCTACACCTTC
many	TRBV6-1	TRBD1	14	TRBJ1-2	CASSEYGTGHGYTF	TGTGCCAGCAGTGAATATGGGACAGGGCATGGCTACACCTTC
-	TRBV20-1	-	14	TRBJ1-2	CSAREARGPYGYTF	TGCAGTGCTAGAGAGGCCCGGGGACCCTATGGCTACACCTTC
few	TRBV3-1	TRBD2	19	TRBJ2-1	CASSQDQSRTSVKDNEQFF	TGTGCCAGCAGCCAAGACCAGTCAAGGACTAGCGTAAAAGACAATGAGCAGTTCTTC
-	TRBV28	TRBD2	16	TRBJ2-1	CASSFIGGASYNEQFF	TGTGCCAGCAGTTTCATCGGGGGGGCCTCCTACAATGAGCAGTTCTTC
few	TRBV5-1	-	12	TRBJ2-3	CASGKGDTTQYF	TGCGCCAGCGGGAAGGGAGATACTACGCAGTATTTT
many	TRBV12-3/TRBV12-4	TRBD2	14	TRBJ2-7	CASSPTSGIYEQYF	TGTGCCAGCAGTCCAACTAGCGGGATCTACGAGCAGTACTTC
few	TRBV5-1	TRBD2	16	TRBJ2-1	CASSERLAGAWDEQFF	TGCGCCAGCAGTGAACGACTAGCGGGCGCCTGGGATGAGCAGTTCTTC
few	TRBV12-3/TRBV12-4	TRBD1	17	TRBJ2-1	CASSSSRRGRKYNEQFF	TGTGCCAGCAGTTCATCTCGAAGGGGGCGGAAATACAATGAGCAGTTCTTC
few	TRBV6-5	-	15	TRBJ2-1	CANSSTQGIGYEQFF	TGCGCCAACAGTTCTACCCAGGGGATTGGTTACGAGCAGTTCTTC
-	TRBV5-1	-	15	TRBJ1-5	CASSPWGGDNQPQHF	TGCGCCAGCAGCCCCTGGGGGGGCGACAATCAGCCCCAGCATTTT
few	TRBV20-1	TRBD2	15	TRBJ2-1	CSATSGGFSYNEQFF	TGCAGTGCTACTAGCGGGGGGTTCTCCTACAATGAGCAGTTCTTC
few	TRBV11-2	-	17	TRBJ1-1	CASSAPTEPPLDTEAFF	TGTGCCAGCAGCGCACCGACAGAGCCCCCGTTGGACACTGAAGCTTTCTTT
-	TRBV14	-	13	TRBJ1-2	CASSPHGGYGYTF	TGTGCCAGCAGCCCACACGGTGGGTATGGCTACACCTTC
few	TRBV12-3/TRBV12-4	-	13	TRBJ1-2	CASSPGPFYGYTF	TGTGCCAGCAGCCCCGGGCCCTTCTATGGCTACACCTTC
few	TRBV10-3	-	12	TRBJ1-1	CAIRRENTEAFF	TGTGCCATCAGGCGTGAGAACACTGAAGCTTTCTTT
-	TRBV24-1	-	15	TRBJ2-7	CATSDWTGSSYEQYF	TGTGCCACCAGTGATTGGACTGGAAGCTCCTACGAGCAGTACTTC
-	TRBV5-5	TRBD1	14	TRBJ1-5	CASSEGQSYQPQHF	TGTGCCAGCAGCGAGGGACAGAGCTATCAGCCCCAGCATTTT
few	TRBV6-5	-	14	TRBJ1-1	CASTPGRQSTEAFF	TGTGCCAGCACCCCCGGACGACAATCCACTGAAGCTTTCTTT
-	TRBV20-1	TRBD1	16	TRBJ2-5	CSARDPTGGNQETQYF	TGCAGTGCTAGAGATCCGACAGGGGGTAACCAAGAGACCCAGTACTTC
-	TRBV6-1	TRBD1	14	TRBJ1-5	CAGSDRAGNQPQHF	TGTGCCGGATCCGACAGGGCAGGCAATCAGCCCCAGCATTTT
few	TRBV7-3	TRBD1	14	TRBJ2-7	CASSLTGERDEQYF	TGTGCCAGCAGCTTGACAGGGGAGCGGGACGAGCAGTACTTC
many	TRBV4-1	-	20	TRBJ2-7	CASSRKKGGEAGGASYEQYF	TGCGCCAGCAGCCGAAAAAAGGGGGGGGAGGCCGGAGGCGCCTCCTACGAGCAGTACTTC
-	TRBV29-1	TRBD1	11	TRBJ1-1	CSVERQGAAFF	TGCAGCGTTGAAAGACAGGGGGCAGCTTTCTTT
few	TRBV2	-	15	TRBJ1-2	CASRKTAGPVYGYTF	TGTGCCAGCAGGAAGACGGCAGGGCCGGTCTATGGCTACACCTTC